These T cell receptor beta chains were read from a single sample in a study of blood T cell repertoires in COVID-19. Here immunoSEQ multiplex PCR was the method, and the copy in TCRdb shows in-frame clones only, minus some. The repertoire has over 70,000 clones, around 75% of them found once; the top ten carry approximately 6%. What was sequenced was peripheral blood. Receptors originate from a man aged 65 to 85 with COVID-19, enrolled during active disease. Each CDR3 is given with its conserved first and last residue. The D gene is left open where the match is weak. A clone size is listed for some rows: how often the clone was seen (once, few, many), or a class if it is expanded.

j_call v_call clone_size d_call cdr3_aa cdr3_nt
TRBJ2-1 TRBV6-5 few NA CASSYSVFGSYNEQFF TGTGCCAGCAGTTACAGTGTCTTCGGTTCCTACAATGAGCAGTTCTTC
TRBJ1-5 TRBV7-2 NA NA CASSILGRNQPQHF TGTGCCAGCAGCATCCTGGGGAGAAATCAGCCCCAGCATTTT
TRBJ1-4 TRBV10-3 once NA CAISERQIGEKLFF TGTGCCATCAGTGAGCGACAGATAGGGGAAAAACTGTTTTTT
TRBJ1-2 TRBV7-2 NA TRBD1 CASSPRTGDGYTF TGTGCCAGCAGCCCTCGGACAGGGGATGGCTACACCTTC
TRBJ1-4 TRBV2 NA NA CASSSRMGATNEKLFF TGTGCCAGCAGTTCCCGAATGGGGGCCACTAATGAAAAACTGTTTTTT
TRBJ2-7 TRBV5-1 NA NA CASSLRQEAYEQYF TGCGCCAGCAGCTTGAGACAGGAGGCCTACGAGCAGTACTTC
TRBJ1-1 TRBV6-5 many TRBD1 CASSPGQVNTEAFF TGTGCCAGCAGCCCCGGACAGGTCAACACTGAAGCTTTCTTT
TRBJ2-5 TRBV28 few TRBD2 CASSGTFGRETQYF TGTGCCAGCAGCGGGACCTTCGGGAGGGAGACCCAGTACTTC
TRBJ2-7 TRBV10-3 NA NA CAISESIVQYF TGTGCCATCAGTGAGTCGATAGTGCAGTACTTC
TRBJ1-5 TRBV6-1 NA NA CASSEPTGTNQPQHF TGTGCCAGCAGTGAACCGACAGGAACTAATCAGCCCCAGCATTTT
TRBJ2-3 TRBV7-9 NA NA CASSSGGTYTDTQYF TGTGCCAGCAGCTCGGGGGGCACATACACAGATACGCAGTATTTT
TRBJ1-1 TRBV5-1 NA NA CASSLGGGANTEAFF TGCGCCAGCAGCTTGGGTGGAGGGGCGAACACTGAAGCTTTCTTT